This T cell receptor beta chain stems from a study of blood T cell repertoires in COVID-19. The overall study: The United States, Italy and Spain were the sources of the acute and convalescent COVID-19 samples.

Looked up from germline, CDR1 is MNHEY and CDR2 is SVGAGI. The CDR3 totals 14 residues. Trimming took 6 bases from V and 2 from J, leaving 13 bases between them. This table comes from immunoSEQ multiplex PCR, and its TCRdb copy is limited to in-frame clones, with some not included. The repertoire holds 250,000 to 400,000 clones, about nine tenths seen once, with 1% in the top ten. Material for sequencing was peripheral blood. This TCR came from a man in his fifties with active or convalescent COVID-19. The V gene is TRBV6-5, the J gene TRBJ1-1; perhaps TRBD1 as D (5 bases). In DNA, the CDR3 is TGTGCCAGCAGCTCACATCAGGGTAACACTGAAGCTTTCTTT. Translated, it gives CASSSHQGNTEAFF.